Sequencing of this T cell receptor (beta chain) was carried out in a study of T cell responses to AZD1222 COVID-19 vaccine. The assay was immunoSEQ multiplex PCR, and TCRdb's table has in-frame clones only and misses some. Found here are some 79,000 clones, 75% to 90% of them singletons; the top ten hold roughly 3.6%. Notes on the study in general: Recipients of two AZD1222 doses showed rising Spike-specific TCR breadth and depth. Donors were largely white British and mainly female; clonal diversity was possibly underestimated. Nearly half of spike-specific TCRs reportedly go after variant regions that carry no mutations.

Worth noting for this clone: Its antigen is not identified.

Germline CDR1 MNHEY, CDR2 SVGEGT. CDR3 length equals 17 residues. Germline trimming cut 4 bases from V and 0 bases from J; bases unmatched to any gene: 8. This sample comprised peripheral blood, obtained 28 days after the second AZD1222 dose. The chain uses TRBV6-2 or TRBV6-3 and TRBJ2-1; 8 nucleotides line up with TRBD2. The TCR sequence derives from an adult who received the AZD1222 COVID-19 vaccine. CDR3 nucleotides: TGTGCCAGCAGTTTTAGCGGGATAGTCGACTCCTACAATGAGCAGTTCTTC. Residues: CASSFSGIVDSYNEQFF.